One sample yielded the 30 T cell receptor beta chains listed below, sequenced in a study of Ad26.COV2.S vaccination and SARS-CoV-2 variants. Produced via immunoSEQ multiplex PCR; TCRdb's table is partial and in-frame only. The data contain 440,000 or so clones, about nine tenths of them singletons. Treatment noted: around 19 received Ad26.COV2.S at low or high dose, single or two shots; about 5 received placebo; per-sample allocation not given. Specimen acquisition occurred on day 63 following the initial vaccine or placebo injection. Specimen: peripheral blood, collected in a trial of Ad26.COV2.S vaccine versus placebo. These receptors originate from a person between 18 and 65 years old who received the Ad26.COV2.S COVID-19 vaccine or a placebo.

The chain links TRBV6-5 to TRBJ2-3, with 8 bases identical to TRBD2. The germline gives CDR1 MNHEY, CDR2 SVGAGI. The CDR3 loop spans 14 amino acids. The trim removed 7 bases at V and 2 bases at J, leaving 5 bases unmatched. The CDR3: CASTPGGYTDTQYF. The CDR3 coding sequence is TGTGCCAGCACGCCGGGAGGGTACACAGATACGCAGTATTTT.

In its sample, this clone was seen once. The chain carries TRBV9 and TRBJ2-7; no reliable D call. Germline CDR1 is SGDLS and CDR2 is YYNGEE. V dropped 0 bases and J dropped 4 bases, with 11 bases sitting between them. This CDR3 comprises 14 residues. CDR3 bases: TGTGCCAGCAGCGTAGTTCCGGATTGGTACGAGCAGTACTTC. Protein sequence: CASSVVPDWYEQYF.

The J gene is TRBJ1-1, the V gene TRBV7-9; D may be TRBD1 (5 bases). The CDR3 sequence is 14 residues long. With 0 bases removed from V and 4 bases from J, the gap between germline ends came to 9 bases. Germline-derived CDR1 and CDR2 are SEHNR and FQNEAQ (reference sequence). CDR3 sequence reads: CASSLALGGTEAFF. DNA for the CDR3: TGTGCCAGCAGCTTAGCGCTCGGGGGCACTGAAGCTTTCTTT.

This clone was observed a few times. The chain uses TRBV7-9 and TRBJ2-7, with D possibly TRBD2 on 5 matching bases. The V gene lost 5 bases and the J gene lost 3 bases, with 17 bases spanning the gap. There are 15 residues in the CDR3. From germline, CDR1 is SEHNR and CDR2 FQNEAQ (reference sequence). The CDR3 region has the DNA TGTGCCAGCAGCCCCCGGACCGAGGGAAACTACGAGCAGTACTTC. This sequence encodes CASSPRTEGNYEQYF.

This chain joins TRBV7-9 and TRBJ1-3; 7 bases agree with TRBD1. The V and J ends lost 6 bases and 4 bases, in that order; junction bases with no gene match: 6. CDR1 is SEHNR, CDR2 FQNEAQ, per germline (reference sequence). This CDR3 comprises 14 residues. The CDR3 reads CASSRRTGGNTIYF. The CDR3 DNA follows: TGTGCCAGCAGTCGCAGGACAGGCGGAAACACCATATATTTT.

This chain joins TRBV6-2 or TRBV6-3 and TRBJ2-1; 10 nucleotides line up with TRBD2. Trimming at V came to 5 bases and at J to 1 base, leaving 5 bases not matched to a gene. The CDR3 consists of 16 residues. CDR1 and CDR2 from the germline V gene are MNHEY and SVGEGT. CDR3 nucleotide sequence: TGTGCCAGCAGTAGCGGGGGGGCATCTTCCTACAATGAGCAGTTCTTC. It specifies CASSSGGASSYNEQFF.

The rearrangement joins TRBV5-1 to TRBJ2-2; maybe TRBD1 (6 bases). Germline V lookup: CDR1 SGHRS, CDR2 YFSETQ. The CDR3 runs 16 residues. V lost 1 base and J 3 bases, leaving 13 bases between the germline ends. The CDR3 DNA reads TGCGCCAGCAGCTTGCTTTTGGGGGCTGACACCGGGGAGCTGTTTTTT. Its protein product is CASSLLLGADTGELFF. Drawing the rest from reference TRBV5-1 and TRBJ2-2, the complete variable domain is KAGVTQTPRYLIKTRGQQVTLSCSPISGHRSVSWYQQTPGQGLQFLFEYFSETQRNKGNFPGRFSGRQFSNSRSEMNVSTLELGDSALYLCASSLLLGADTGELFFGEGSRLTVL.

In this sample, this clone turned up once. The chain couples TRBV11-2 to TRBJ2-7; 10 nucleotides match TRBD2. Germline assignment: CDR1 SGHAT and CDR2 FQNNGV. The CDR3 sequence is 17 residues long. The V segment lost 0 bases and the J segment 4 bases; nucleotides outside the gene matches: 9. The CDR3 spells CASSLDTSGEGFYEQYF. The CDR3 DNA follows: TGTGCCAGCAGCTTAGATACTAGCGGGGAGGGATTTTACGAGCAGTACTTC. Filled out from reference TRBV11-2 and TRBJ2-7, the complete variable domain reads EAGVAQSPRYKIIEKRQSVAFWCNPISGHATLYWYQQILGQGPKLLIQFQNNGVVDDSQLPKDRFSAERLKGVDSTLKIQPAKLEDSAVYLCASSLDTSGEGFYEQYFGPGTRLTVT.

This CDR3 is CASSLGLVGNNEQFF. The CDR3, as DNA: TGTGCCAGCAGCTTGGGACTAGTCGGCAACAATGAGCAGTTCTTC. The gene calls are TRBV5-4 and TRBJ2-1; tentatively, D is TRBD2 (6 bases). The V and J ends lost 0 bases and 5 bases respectively, with 12 bases between them. CDR1 is SGHNT and CDR2 is YYREEE in the germline V gene (reference sequence). There are 15 residues in the CDR3.

The J gene is TRBJ2-7, the V gene TRBV28; the match to TRBD1 covers 8 bases. This CDR3 spans 13 amino acids. The germline gives CDR1 MDHEN, CDR2 SYDVKM. With V trimmed by 11 bases and J by 0 bases, 6 bases remained unmatched. The CDR3 region has the DNA TGTGCCGCCGGGACAGGTGTCTCCTACGAGCAGTACTTC. Its protein is CAAGTGVSYEQYF.

This clone has just a few counts. The V gene is TRBV11-3, the J gene TRBJ2-7; D not resolved. This CDR3 comprises 12 residues. Germline-derived CDR1 and CDR2 are SGHNT and YENEEA. Trimming removed 5 bases at V and 6 bases at J, with 11 bases between. As DNA, the CDR3 is TGTGCCAGCAGCGCCCGCGTCTCCGAGCAGTACTTC. Amino acids: CASSARVSEQYF.

V and J are TRBV5-4 and TRBJ2-2; 11 nucleotides align to TRBD2. The V gene's germline CDR1 is SGHNT and CDR2 YYREEE (reference sequence). V dropped 4 bases and J dropped 8; count of bases not matched to a gene: 4. This CDR3 contains 14 residues. As DNA, the CDR3 is TGTGCCAGCAGCCAGACTAGCGGGGTAGGGGAGCTGTTTTTT. Translation: CASSQTSGVGELFF.

The V gene is TRBV6-2 or TRBV6-3, the J gene TRBJ2-3, with TRBD2 matching 12 bases. Unmatched junction bases numbered 9, after V lost 2 bases and J lost 3 bases. Germline values: CDR1 MNHEY, CDR2 SVGEGT. This CDR3 is 18 amino acids long. CDR3 sequence: CASSYPTSGGIKTDTQYF. The CDR3 coding sequence is TGTGCCAGCAGTTACCCAACTAGCGGGGGGATTAAAACAGATACGCAGTATTTT.

The J gene is TRBJ1-3, the V gene TRBV19; D remains ambiguous. Trimming left V 5 bases short and J 0 bases short, with 11 bases between. Germline CDR1 and CDR2: LNHDA and SQIVND (reference sequence). The CDR3 spans 15 residues. CDR3 nucleotide sequence: TGTGCCAGTAGTGCCGGCCGTAGCTCTGGAAACACCATATATTTT. Translating it yields CASSAGRSSGNTIYF.

The rearrangement joins TRBV30 to TRBJ2-5; D not certain. The ends were cut back, 0 bases at V and 0 bases at J, with 11 bases in the middle. Germline CDR1 reads GTSNPN; CDR2 reads SVGIG (reference sequence). The CDR3 is 15 amino acids. The CDR3 DNA reads as TGTGCCTGGAGTGTCTCCCGCGCGTACCAAGAGACCCAGTACTTC. It translates to CAWSVSRAYQETQYF.

The CDR3: CASSLGGSSGNTIYF. DNA of the CDR3: TGTGCCAGCAGCTTGGGGGGAAGCTCTGGAAACACCATATATTTT. The chain uses TRBV5-6 and TRBJ1-3; no definite D call. Per germline, CDR1 SGHDT and CDR2 YYEEEE. The CDR3 is 15 residues long. V lost 0 bases and J lost 0, with 7 bases in between.

The genes are TRBV6-2 or TRBV6-3 and TRBJ2-1; 15 bases agree with TRBD2. With 5 bases clipped from V and 8 bases from J, the junction kept 10 bases outside the gene matches. The length of the CDR3 is 17 residues. Germline values: CDR1 MNHEY, CDR2 SVGEGT. CDR3 in DNA: TGTGCCAGCAGTGCCGGGACTAGCGGGGGGATTGGGGATGAGCAGTTCTTC. It encodes CASSAGTSGGIGDEQFF.

This chain links TRBV6-5 with TRBJ1-6; 10 positions match TRBD1. With 8 bases clipped from V and 7 bases from J, the junction kept 2 bases outside the gene matches. Germline CDR1 MNHEY, CDR2 SVGAGI. The CDR3 is 13 residues long. The chain's CDR3 is CASAGQGNSPLHF. CDR3 sequence (DNA): TGTGCCAGCGCGGGACAGGGGAATTCACCCCTCCACTTT.

The chain couples TRBV4-3 to TRBJ1-6; D not resolved. This CDR3 contains 18 residues. Germline-derived CDR1 and CDR2 are LGHNA and YSLEER. Trimming stripped 0 bases from V and 0 bases from J, with 12 bases between. The CDR3 DNA reads TGCGCCAGCAGCCAAGATCTTGGCCGGAGCTCCTATAATTCACCCCTCCACTTT. It codes for CASSQDLGRSSYNSPLHF.

The chain couples TRBV5-1 to TRBJ1-4; D perhaps matches TRBD1 (5 bases). The CDR3 contains 15 residues. From germline, CDR1 is SGHRS and CDR2 YFSETQ. Trimming cost V 1 base and J 4 bases, with 11 bases left between them. CDR3 residues: CASSLLGDSNEKLFF. The CDR3 nucleotides are TGCGCCAGCAGCTTGTTGGGGGATAGTAATGAAAAACTGTTTTTT.

There are a few counts of this clone. The DNA for the CDR3 is TGTGCCAGCAACAACAGAGAAGCCTATGGCTACACCTTC. This gives the protein CASNNREAYGYTF. The chain is built from TRBV2 and TRBJ1-2; D gene ambiguous. The CDR3 has 13 amino acids. V gave up 7 bases and J gave up 4 bases, with 13 bases separating them. Germline assignment: CDR1 SNHLY and CDR2 FYNNEI.

The chain couples TRBV19 to TRBJ2-2; D is tentatively TRBD1 or TRBD2 (9 bases each). CDR1 is LNHDA and CDR2 is SQIVND in the germline V gene (reference sequence). The CDR3 spans 16 residues. V lost 6 bases, J lost 5 bases, and 19 bases lay in between. The CDR3 DNA reads TGTGCCAGTAGCCAGCGGGGGGACAGGGTGACCGGGGAGCTGTTTTTT. As protein: CASSQRGDRVTGELFF.

In its sample, this clone was seen a few times. The J gene is TRBJ1-2, the V gene TRBV10-1; 8 bases align to TRBD1. V dropped 2 bases and J dropped 8; count of bases not matched to a gene: 4. The CDR3 extends over 13 amino acids. Germline V lookup: CDR1 WNHNN, CDR2 SYGVQD (reference sequence). The CDR3 loop is CASSEDRGYGYTF. CDR3 nucleotides: TGCGCCAGCAGTGAGGACAGGGGTTACGGCTACACCTTC.

The gene calls are TRBV5-1 and TRBJ2-7, with D perhaps assigned TRBD1 or TRBD2 (6 bases each). Trimming took 4 bases from V and 3 from J, leaving 17 bases between them. The CDR3 runs to 15 residues. Germline V gene sequence: CDR1 SGHRS, CDR2 YFSETQ. The CDR3 nucleotides read TGCGCCAGCAGCCCGGGGGCACCCCCGGGCTACGAGCAGTACTTC. It translates to CASSPGAPPGYEQYF.

Only a few counts were recorded for this clone. The chain has TRBV27 and TRBJ1-2; a weak D match, TRBD1 (6 bases). The V and J ends lost 0 bases and 3 bases respectively, with 17 bases between them. This CDR3 comprises 17 residues. Germline values: CDR1 MNHEY, CDR2 SMNVEV (reference sequence). In DNA, the CDR3 is TGTGCCAGCAGTTTATCAGGGACAAAGTCTGGGTACTATGGCTACACCTTC. Its protein is CASSLSGTKSGYYGYTF.

The genes are TRBV6-2 or TRBV6-3 and TRBJ2-7; D is unresolved. This CDR3 is 16 amino acids long. The ends were cut back, 2 bases at V and 4 bases at J, with 18 bases in the middle. Germline V gene data show CDR1 as MNHEY and CDR2 as SVGEGT. The CDR3 sequence is CASSYNRPLFGYEQYF. In DNA, the CDR3 is TGTGCCAGCAGTTACAACCGGCCTCTCTTCGGTTACGAGCAGTACTTC.

The chain carries TRBV28 and TRBJ2-3; TRBD1 might be the D (6 bases). Germline-derived CDR1 and CDR2 are MDHEN and SYDVKM. The CDR3 is 16 residues long. V shed 6 bases and J shed 3 bases, with 19 bases lying between them. In nucleotides, the CDR3 is TGTGCCAGCAGGGGGGATGTGGGGGCCCCTACAGATACGCAGTATTTT. As protein: CASRGDVGAPTDTQYF.

The V and J genes are TRBV7-9 and TRBJ2-2, with D perhaps TRBD2 (6 bases). Germline lookup yields CDR1 SEHNR and CDR2 FQNEAQ (reference sequence). The CDR3 is 14 residues long. V was pared by 7 bases and J by 0 bases, with 9 bases between. CDR3 nucleotide sequence: TGTGCCAGCACTCCTAGCGCGAACACCGGGGAGCTGTTTTTT. Residues: CASTPSANTGELFF. Full variable domain (outside the CDR3, taken from reference TRBV7-9 and TRBJ2-2): DTGVSQNPRHKITKRGQNVTFRCDPISEHNRLYWYRQTLGQGPEFLTYFQNEAQLEKSRLLSDRFSAERPKGSFSTLEIQRTEQGDSAMYLCASTPSANTGELFFGEGSRLTVL.

The rearrangement joins TRBV27 to TRBJ1-6; tentatively, D is TRBD1 (6 bases). V was clipped by 5 bases and J by 10 bases, with 18 bases between them. Germline V gene lookup returns CDR1 MNHEY and CDR2 SMNVEV (reference sequence). CDR3 length: 15 residues. For the CDR3, the DNA is TGTGCCAGCAGTACCACTCAGGGGCGGGGATCACCCCTCCACTTT. It translates to CASSTTQGRGSPLHF.

In its sample, this clone was seen a few times. This sequence joins TRBV10-1 and TRBJ2-2; D is perhaps TRBD1 or TRBD2 (6 bases each). The CDR3 loop spans 17 amino acids. From germline, CDR1 is WNHNN and CDR2 SYGVQD (reference sequence). The germline V and J ends were trimmed by 4 bases and 0 bases, with 15 bases remaining between them. The CDR3, as DNA: TGCGCCAGCAGTGGTCCGCGCCGGGGGCCGAACACCGGGGAGCTGTTTTTT. As protein: CASSGPRRGPNTGELFF.